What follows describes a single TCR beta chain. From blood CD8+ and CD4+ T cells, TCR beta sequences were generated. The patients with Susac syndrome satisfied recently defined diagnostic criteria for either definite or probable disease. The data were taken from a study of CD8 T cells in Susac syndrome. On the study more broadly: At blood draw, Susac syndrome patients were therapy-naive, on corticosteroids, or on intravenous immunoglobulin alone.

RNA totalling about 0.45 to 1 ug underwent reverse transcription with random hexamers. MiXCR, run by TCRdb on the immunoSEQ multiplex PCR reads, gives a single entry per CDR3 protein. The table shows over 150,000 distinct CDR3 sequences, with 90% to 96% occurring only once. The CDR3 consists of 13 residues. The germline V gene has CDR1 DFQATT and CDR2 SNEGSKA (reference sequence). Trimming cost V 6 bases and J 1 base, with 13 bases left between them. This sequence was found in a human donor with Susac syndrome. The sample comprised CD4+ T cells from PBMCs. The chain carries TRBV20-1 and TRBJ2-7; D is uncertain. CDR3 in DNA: TGCAGTGCCAACGTCCGAACATCCTACGAGCAGTACTTC. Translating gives CSANVRTSYEQYF.